The 30 T cell receptor beta chains in this list originate from one sample, sequenced in a study of T cells in localized non-small cell lung cancer. Profiled with immunoSEQ multiplex PCR; TCRdb holds only in-frame clones, not every one. The sample shows 25,000 to 30,000 clones, approximately 84% of them seen only once. The input for sequencing was peripheral blood mononuclear cells, taken before any cancer treatment. Receptor source: a man between 40 and 69 years old with stage III lung adenocarcinoma.

V is TRBV28 and J is TRBJ2-1; D possibly corresponds to TRBD1 (6 bases). Germline values: CDR1 MDHEN, CDR2 SYDVKM. Trimming took off 6 bases at V and 4 bases at J, with 16 bases between the two ends. The CDR3 has 15 amino acids. For the CDR3, the DNA is TGTGCCAGCAGACCCAGTTGGACAGAATACAATGAGCAGTTCTTC. Protein sequence: CASRPSWTEYNEQFF. The whole variable domain, remainder taken from reference TRBV28 and TRBJ2-1, is DVKVTQSSRYLVKRTGEKVFLECVQDMDHENMFWYRQDPGLGLRLIYFSYDVKMKEKGDIPEGYSVSREKKERFSLILESASTNQTSMYLCASRPSWTEYNEQFFGPGTRLTVL.

This clone showed up just a few times. The chain has TRBV21-1 and TRBJ2-4; the table's D call, TRBD2, has no DNA check behind it. TRBV21-1 represents a pseudogene. CDR3 size: 9 residues. CDR3 residues: CANLNIQYF. CDR3 DNA sequence: TGTGCCAACTTAAACATTCAGTACTTC.

The CDR3 DNA reads as TGTGCCACACGTAGCGGGGGGAAGTTTGGGGAGCTGTTTTTT. This translates into CATRSGGKFGELFF. The J gene is TRBJ2-2, the V gene TRBV6-1; 10 positions match TRBD2. V lost 10 bases, J lost 8 bases, and 10 bases stayed unmatched. The CDR3 runs 14 residues. The germline gives CDR1 MNHNS, CDR2 SASEGT.

The rearrangement links TRBV6-5 to TRBJ2-7; tentatively, D is TRBD1 or TRBD2 (5 bases each). This CDR3 region has 13 residues. From germline, CDR1 is MNHEY and CDR2 SVGAGI. Trimming removed 5 bases at V and 4 bases at J, with 12 bases between. In DNA form, the CDR3 reads TGTGCCAGCAGTCGGGACGGATCATACGAGCAGTACGTC. Amino acid sequence: CASSRDGSYEQYV.

This clone was recorded a few times. This chain uses TRBV2 with TRBJ2-5, with 8 bases aligning to TRBD2. Germline loops: CDR1 SNHLY, CDR2 FYNNEI. J lost 4 bases, V lost 2 bases, and 3 bases had no gene match. The CDR3 has 14 amino acids. The CDR3 sequence is CASSELAGSETQYF. DNA of the CDR3: TGTGCCAGCAGTGAATTAGCGGGGTCAGAGACCCAGTACTTC.

The chain couples TRBV2 to TRBJ1-1; D is undetermined. Germline CDR1 SNHLY, CDR2 FYNNEI. V shed 6 bases and J shed 6 bases, with 20 bases lying between them. The CDR3 totals 15 residues. CDR3 loop: CASSERSPEVAEAFF. The CDR3 DNA reads as TGTGCCAGCAGCGAACGGTCCCCCGAGGTGGCTGAAGCTTTCTTT.

The chain employs TRBV18 and TRBJ1-1; TRBD1 aligns across 10 bases. With 10 bases clipped from V and 3 bases from J, the junction kept 5 bases outside the gene matches. This CDR3 is 13 amino acids long. Germline CDR1 KGHSH, CDR2 LQKENI. The CDR3 is CATGDRGYTEAFF. The CDR3 DNA follows: TGTGCCACTGGGGACAGGGGATACACTGAAGCTTTCTTT.

The chain carries TRBV5-4 and TRBJ1-4; D is unclear. The CDR3 extends over 17 amino acids. Between the trimmed V and J ends, which lost 3 bases and 1 base, there was a span of 16 bases. Germline-derived CDR1 and CDR2 are SGHNT and YYREEE (reference sequence). The CDR3 coding sequence is TGTGCCAGCAGCTCCGGGATCCGAAAGGGAACTAATGAAAAACTGTTTTTT. Encoded protein: CASSSGIRKGTNEKLFF.

This clone was picked up a small number of times. V and J are TRBV5-1 and TRBJ2-5; D gene uncertain. The CDR3 totals 13 residues. Trimming took 2 bases from V and 5 from J, leaving 10 bases between them. Germline V lookup: CDR1 SGHRS, CDR2 YFSETQ. CDR3: CASSFGTAETQYF. The CDR3 DNA is TGCGCCAGCAGCTTTGGTACAGCTGAGACCCAGTACTTC.

The chain uses TRBV2 and TRBJ1-5; D perhaps matches TRBD1 (5 bases). The CDR3 contains 14 residues. In germline, CDR1 is SNHLY, CDR2 FYNNEI. Trimming shortened V by 2 bases and J by 6 bases, and 11 bases separated the two germline ends. As DNA, the CDR3 is TGTGCCAGCAGTGAAAACTGGGGGAGTCAGCCCCAGCATTTT. Translated: CASSENWGSQPQHF.

By share, this clone ranks as medium-sized (0.01 to 0.1%). This chain connects TRBV28 to TRBJ1-2; 7 bases match TRBD1. This CDR3 is built from 14 residues. V trimming: 6 bases; J trimming: 4 bases; junction bases outside the gene matches: 8. Germline lookup yields CDR1 MDHEN and CDR2 SYDVKM. The CDR3 region is CASRPGGLGYGYTF. The CDR3 bases are TGTGCCAGCAGACCAGGGGGTTTAGGCTATGGCTACACCTTC.

The chain is built from TRBV2 and TRBJ2-5, with D possibly matching TRBD2 (6 bases). CDR1 is SNHLY and CDR2 is FYNNEI in the germline V gene. Between the trimmed V and J ends, which lost 1 base and 5 bases, there was a span of 14 bases. This CDR3 has 15 residues. The DNA of the CDR3 is TGTGCCAGCAGTGAAGGCGGGATGATGTCGGAGACCCAGTACTTC. It encodes CASSEGGMMSETQYF.

The chain's CDR3 is CASNPRAQYGELFF. CDR3 nucleotides: TGTGCCAGCAACCCCCGGGCGCAGTATGGGGAGCTGTTTTTT. This chain links TRBV7-8 with TRBJ2-2; D ambiguous. The CDR3 runs to 14 residues. Germline V gives CDR1 SGHVS, CDR2 FQNEAQ. V gave up 7 bases and J gave up 8 bases, with 17 bases separating them.

V gene TRBV27 combines with J gene TRBJ1-5, with a possible D match to TRBD1 (6 bases). The CDR3 loop spans 13 amino acids. V lost 5 bases and J 5 bases, leaving 10 bases between the germline ends. Germline V gives CDR1 MNHEY, CDR2 SMNVEV (reference sequence). The CDR3 DNA follows: TGTGCCAGCAGTGGCAGGGGTGATCAGCCCCAGCATTTT. Its protein is CASSGRGDQPQHF.

The chain is built from TRBV2 and TRBJ2-1, with D perhaps TRBD2 (5 bases). The germline CDR1 and CDR2 sequences are SNHLY and FYNNEI. CDR3 length: 13 amino acids. Between the trimmed V and J ends, which lost 0 bases and 9 bases, there was a span of 9 bases. The CDR3 region has the DNA TGTGCCAGCAGTGAAGCGGAGGTCGGTGAGCAGTTCTTC. Translating gives CASSEAEVGEQFF.

This clone was counted a single time. The chain employs TRBV7-9 and TRBJ2-3, with D hard to call. CDR1 is SEHNR and CDR2 is FQNEAQ in the germline V gene (reference sequence). Trimming shortened V by 1 base and J by 2 bases, and 4 bases separated the two germline ends. The CDR3 loop spans 13 amino acids. Here the CDR3 DNA reads TGTGCCAGCAGCTTAGATCCCACAGATACGCAGTATTTT. This sequence encodes CASSLDPTDTQYF.

This clone was detected once. The V and J genes are TRBV4-2 and TRBJ2-2; no reliable D call. This CDR3 comprises 14 residues. Trimming removed 1 base from V and 4 bases from J, with 7 bases in between. The germline gives CDR1 LGHNA, CDR2 YNFKEQ. CDR3 region: CASSQARSTGELFF. CDR3 bases: TGTGCCAGCAGCCAAGCTCGAAGCACCGGGGAGCTGTTTTTT.

In this sample, this clone turned up once. This sequence joins TRBV6-5 and TRBJ1-2; D is perhaps TRBD1 (6 bases). The V end lost 5 bases, the J end lost 5 bases, and 15 bases lay between the germline ends. CDR1 and CDR2 (germline): MNHEY, SVGAGI. The length of the CDR3 is 14 residues. The CDR3 DNA reads as TGTGCCAGCAGTGAACAGGGTAGCGGGTATGGCTACACCTTC. Protein: CASSEQGSGYGYTF.

This clone was picked up a small number of times. The rearrangement joins TRBV19 to TRBJ2-7; 8 bases align to TRBD2. Germline V gene sequence: CDR1 LNHDA, CDR2 SQIVND (reference sequence). The CDR3 extends over 13 amino acids. Trimming took 2 bases from V and 3 from J; bases not matched to a gene: 0. The CDR3 coding sequence is TGTGCCAGTAGTATAAGCGGGAGCTACGAGCAGTACTTC. This gives the protein CASSISGSYEQYF.

This clone came up a few times. CDR3 loop: CASSLGVYEQYF. DNA for the CDR3: TGTGCCAGCAGCTTAGGGGTTTACGAGCAGTACTTC. The chain is built from TRBV7-9 and TRBJ2-7; no definite D call. CDR1 is SEHNR and CDR2 is FQNEAQ in the germline V gene (reference sequence). Trimming shortened V by 1 base and J by 4 bases, and 5 bases separated the two germline ends. The CDR3 is 12 amino acids.

J is TRBJ2-3 and V is TRBV7-9; D is possibly TRBD1 (6 bases). The CDR3 totals 14 residues. V lost 5 bases and J lost 5, with 14 bases in between. The germline CDR1 and CDR2 sequences are SEHNR and FQNEAQ (reference sequence). The CDR3 bases are TGTGCCAGCAGCCAAACACAGGGTGTAGATACGCAGTATTTT. Translating it yields CASSQTQGVDTQYF.

The chain couples TRBV2 to TRBJ1-1; the D gene is possibly TRBD1 (6 bases). This CDR3 spans 13 amino acids. The ends were cut back, 5 bases at V and 4 bases at J, with 11 bases in the middle. Germline loops: CDR1 SNHLY, CDR2 FYNNEI. CDR3 nucleotide sequence: TGTGCCAGCAGTCCCGAGGGGGGCACTGAAGCTTTCTTT. Amino acids: CASSPEGGTEAFF. The full variable domain, in which reference TRBV2 and TRBJ1-1 provide the parts outside the CDR3, is EPEVTQTPSHQVTQMGQEVILRCVPISNHLYFYWYRQILGQKVEFLVSFYNNEISEKSEIFDDQFSVERPDGSNFTLKIRSTKLEDSAMYFCASSPEGGTEAFFGQGTRLTVV.

The chain is built from TRBV5-4 and TRBJ2-5, with D tentatively TRBD1 or TRBD2 (5 bases each). The CDR3 extends over 14 amino acids. Trimming took off 0 bases at V and 5 bases at J, with 11 bases between the two ends. Looked up from germline, CDR1 is SGHNT and CDR2 is YYREEE (reference sequence). The CDR3 sequence: CASSLGGTGETQYF. DNA of the CDR3: TGTGCCAGCAGCTTGGGGGGGACCGGCGAGACCCAGTACTTC.

The chain joins TRBV7-9 to TRBJ1-2, with a weak D call TRBD1 (6 bases). This CDR3 has 13 amino acids. V lost 4 bases to trimming and J lost 8 bases, with 14 bases between them. From germline, CDR1 is SEHNR and CDR2 FQNEAQ (reference sequence). The chain's CDR3 is CASSSTQGRGYTF. DNA of the CDR3: TGTGCCAGCAGCTCAACTCAGGGGCGCGGCTACACCTTC.

This clone occurred once. This sequence joins TRBV28 and TRBJ2-5; D tentatively reads TRBD1 or TRBD2 (5 bases each). V lost 6 bases to trimming and J lost 2 bases, with 10 bases between them. The CDR3 has 13 residues. The germline CDR1 and CDR2 sequences are MDHEN and SYDVKM. In DNA, the CDR3 is TGTGCCAGCAGACTCGGGACGCAAGAGACCCAGTACTTC. It encodes CASRLGTQETQYF. Together with reference TRBV28 and TRBJ2-5, the CDR3 gives the full variable domain: DVKVTQSSRYLVKRTGEKVFLECVQDMDHENMFWYRQDPGLGLRLIYFSYDVKMKEKGDIPEGYSVSREKKERFSLILESASTNQTSMYLCASRLGTQETQYFGPGTRLLVL.

V usage is TRBV9 and J usage is TRBJ1-1; D is unclear. Trimming left V 2 bases short and J 0 bases short, with 5 bases between. This CDR3 region has 13 residues. Germline V gene data show CDR1 as SGDLS and CDR2 as YYNGEE. Here the CDR3 reads CASSVGMNTEAFF. The DNA for the CDR3 is TGTGCCAGCAGCGTGGGTATGAACACTGAAGCTTTCTTT.

The J gene is TRBJ1-2, the V gene TRBV6-5, with TRBD1 matching over 7 bases. CDR1 and CDR2 (germline): MNHEY, SVGAGI. V was clipped by 6 bases and J by 3 bases; unmatched bases: 10. The CDR3 has 15 amino acids. The DNA for the CDR3 is TGTGCCAGCAGCAGACAGGGACCCTCCTACTATGGCTACACCTTC. Residues: CASSRQGPSYYGYTF.

The rearrangement joins TRBV7-9 to TRBJ2-3; D gene ambiguous. The germline gives CDR1 SEHNR, CDR2 FQNEAQ (reference sequence). The ends were cut back, 1 base at V and 3 bases at J, with 5 bases in the middle. CDR3 length: 13 amino acids. Here the CDR3 reads CASSLVGTDTQYF. CDR3 DNA sequence: TGTGCCAGCAGCTTAGTAGGAACAGATACGCAGTATTTT.

The chain employs TRBV4-2 and TRBJ2-3, with D unresolved. V was cut by 0 bases and J by 4 bases, with 5 bases left in between. CDR1 and CDR2 (germline): LGHNA, YNFKEQ. The CDR3 runs to 13 residues. The CDR3 DNA reads as TGTGCCAGCAGCCAAGAGTTGGCAGATACGCAGTATTTT. Translated: CASSQELADTQYF.

The chain recombines TRBV27 with TRBJ2-7, with TRBD1 identical over 7 bases. V gave up 6 bases and J gave up 2 bases; unmatched junction bases: 10. The CDR3 has 15 amino acids. Germline loops: CDR1 MNHEY, CDR2 SMNVEV (reference sequence). CDR3 bases: TGTGCCAGCAGACTTACAGGGGACCCAACCTACGAGCAGTACTTC. Its translation is CASRLTGDPTYEQYF.